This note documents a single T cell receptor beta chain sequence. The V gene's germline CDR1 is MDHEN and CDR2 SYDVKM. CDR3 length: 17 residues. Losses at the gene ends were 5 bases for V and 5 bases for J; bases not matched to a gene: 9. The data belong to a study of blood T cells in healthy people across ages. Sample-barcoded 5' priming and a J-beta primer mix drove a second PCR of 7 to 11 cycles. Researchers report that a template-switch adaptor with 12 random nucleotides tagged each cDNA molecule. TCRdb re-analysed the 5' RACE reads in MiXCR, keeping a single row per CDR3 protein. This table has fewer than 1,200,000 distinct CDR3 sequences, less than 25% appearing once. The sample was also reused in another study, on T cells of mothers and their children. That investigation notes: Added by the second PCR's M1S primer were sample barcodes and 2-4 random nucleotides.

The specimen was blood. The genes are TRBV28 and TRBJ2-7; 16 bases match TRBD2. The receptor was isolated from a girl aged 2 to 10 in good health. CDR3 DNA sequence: TGTGCCAGCAGTGAGGGACTAGCGGGGGGGATTAGGAACGAGCAGTACTTC. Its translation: CASSEGLAGGIRNEQYF.